A selection of T cell receptor beta chains follows, all from one sample in a study of CD8 T cells in Susac syndrome. TCRdb analysed the immunoSEQ multiplex PCR reads with MiXCR anew, one entry per CDR3 protein. The sample comprises some 76,000 distinct CDR3 sequences, 90% to 95% of which are singletons, and roughly 0.49% rests with the top ten. What was sequenced was CD8+ T cells from PBMCs. These receptors all come from a human donor with multiple sclerosis. The CDR3 runs from the conserved cysteine through the conserved F or W. Fields, in order: V gene, D gene, CDR3 protein. A D gene is named only where the DNA matches it firmly.

TRBV27,NA,CASRPLWGTKSYEQYF
TRBV20-1,NA,CSAPGHQQETQYF
TRBV9,NA,CASSPGQISYNEQFF
TRBV27,NA,CASSLGWGMAFF
TRBV28,NA,CASSFFFSDEQLNTEAFF
TRBV20-1,NA,CSVPQRLREQYF
TRBV7-3,TRBD1,CASSLTGGGLGTEAFF
TRBV4-1,NA,CASSQDNPENTEAFF
TRBV5-1,NA,CASSLVDTGPTDTQYF
TRBV12-3/TRBV12-4,NA,CASSTQDEQYF
TRBV3-1,NA,CASSQELYQETQYF
TRBV28,NA,CASSAAGQFSGANVLTF
TRBV10-1,NA,CASSESLAGDEQFF
TRBV23-1,NA,CASSQSRIAALNIQYF
TRBV4-1,NA,CASSQNNRFSNTEAFF
TRBV12-5,NA,CASGSLAEDYNEQFF
TRBV28,TRBD1,CASSFPKTGDFDTEAFF
TRBV29-1,TRBD1,CSGIGTGGSRNTEAFF
TRBV15,NA,CATSPRGVTELFF
TRBV7-6,NA,CASSPPGRETQYF
TRBV6-2/TRBV6-3,NA,CASSTAAAYEQYF
TRBV11-2,NA,CASSKLADEQYF
TRBV20-1,TRBD1,CSASGLGQGDEQFF
TRBV9,TRBD1,CASSVGSSGGGLGYNEQFF
TRBV12-3/TRBV12-4,TRBD2,CASSPGLAGVEQFF
TRBV15,NA,CATSRDRSYNEQFF
TRBV5-6,NA,CASSSGWGQPQHF
TRBV4-3,TRBD2,CASSQGPGLDSGPRETQYF
TRBV3-1,NA,CASSQGDLSYEQYF
TRBV24-1,TRBD1,CATSDPRTGGYGYTF
TRBV6-6,TRBD2,CASRTIAGREETQYF